This TCR beta chain was captured in a study of blood T cell repertoires in COVID-19. At the level of the study: The analysed material was cDNA or gDNA that came from T cells, B-cell-depleted T cells, or PBMCs.

Clones were sequenced by immunoSEQ multiplex PCR, and TCRdb holds only the in-frame ones, with some missing. The data contain nearly 65,000 clones, 80% to 90% of them seen just once; the ten biggest clones take up 10% to 15%. Germline lookup yields CDR1 SQVTM and CDR2 ANQGSEA. The CDR3 consists of 13 residues. V lost 4 bases, J lost 7 bases, and 7 bases stayed unmatched. The genes are TRBV29-1 and TRBJ1-5, with TRBD1 matching 7 bases. The sequenced sample was peripheral blood. This clonotype originated in a human donor in a cohort sampled during active COVID-19. CDR3 bases: TGCAGCGTTGCTAAGGGGGCCGGACAGCCCCAGCATTTT. Protein sequence: CSVAKGAGQPQHF.